Below, one T cell receptor (beta chain) is given with its context. The source of the sample is a study of blood T cell repertoires in COVID-19. Background on the study: Whether acute or convalescent, the COVID-19 samples came from the United States, Italy and Spain. Sources were T cells, B-cell-depleted T cells, or PBMCs; the material itself was cDNA or gDNA.

V lost 8 bases, J lost 5 bases, and 15 bases lay in between. Germline CDR1 reads SNHLY; CDR2 reads FYNNEI. The CDR3 loop spans 14 amino acids. Methods used by the authors: Counts of nucleated cells, estimated from reference gene primer amplification, were obtained. Here immunoSEQ multiplex PCR was the method, and the copy in TCRdb shows in-frame clones only, minus some. That table supplies the V and J calls and clone size; D and trimming were determined from the DNA. The sample yields about 200,000 clones, roughly four fifths seen once. Sequencing was performed on peripheral blood. The chain couples TRBV2 to TRBJ2-2; tentatively, D is TRBD2 (6 bases). The TCR originated in a woman aged 35 to 49 with active or convalescent COVID-19. The CDR3 loop is CASCLAVLTGELFF. CDR3 coding DNA: TGTGCCAGCTGTTTAGCGGTCTTAACCGGGGAGCTGTTTTTT.